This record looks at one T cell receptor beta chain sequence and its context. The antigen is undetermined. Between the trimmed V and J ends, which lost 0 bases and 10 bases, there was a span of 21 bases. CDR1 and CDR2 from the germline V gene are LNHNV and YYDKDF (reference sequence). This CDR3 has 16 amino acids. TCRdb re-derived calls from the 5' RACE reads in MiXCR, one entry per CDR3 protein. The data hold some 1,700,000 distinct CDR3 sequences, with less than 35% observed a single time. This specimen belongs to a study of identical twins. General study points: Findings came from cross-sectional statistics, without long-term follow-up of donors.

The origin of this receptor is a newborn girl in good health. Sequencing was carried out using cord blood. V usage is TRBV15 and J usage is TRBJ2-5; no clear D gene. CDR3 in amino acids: CATSRDALGPFNVQYF. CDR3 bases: TGTGCCACCAGCAGAGATGCCCTAGGGCCTTTCAACGTCCAGTACTTC.